The rows below give T cell receptor beta chains drawn from one sample of a study of T cells expressing NK-cell markers. Using the 5' RACE reads, TCRdb records one entry per CDR3 protein without DNA. The sample table sets out around 380,000 distinct CDR3 sequences. Material for sequencing was blood T cells: a sorted CD56 or NKG2C T cell subset, CD4+ or CD8+ T cells, or bulk PBMC T cells (not recorded which). The receptors were sampled from a woman aged 45-60 years in good health. Each CDR3 is given with its conserved first and last residue. Each record gives: V gene, J gene, CDR3 protein.

TRBV5-1,TRBJ2-7,CASSLASGNHYEQYF
TRBV10-3,TRBJ2-3,CAISVSPGGEYTQYF
TRBV28,TRBJ1-1,CASSFQGKKAFF
TRBV4-1,TRBJ2-1,CASSQETGNYNEQFF
TRBV11-3,TRBJ2-2,CASSLGTSGGELFF
TRBV12-3/TRBV12-4,TRBJ2-3,CASSPSLPGTDTQYF
TRBV5-1,TRBJ2-1,CASSQGAPSYNEQFF
TRBV12-3/TRBV12-4,TRBJ2-7,CASSQTGSGGQYF
TRBV20-1,TRBJ2-7,CSASPGGGFPYEQYF
TRBV7-2,TRBJ2-2,CASSLHMAGELFF
TRBV18,TRBJ1-2,CASSPPLMDRGFTF
TRBV7-9,TRBJ2-1,CAATGPGTPQFF
TRBV20-1,TRBJ2-3,CSARGGLAGEVGTQYF
TRBV5-4,TRBJ2-5,CASSLAERSTETQYF
TRBV19,TRBJ1-5,CASSIDWPGNQPQHF
TRBV24-1,TRBJ2-5,CATSVASGAAQYF
TRBV6-2/TRBV6-3,TRBJ1-2,CASSYVNYGYTF
TRBV5-1,TRBJ1-6,CASSLRTEASSPLHF
TRBV12-3/TRBV12-4,TRBJ2-1,CASRTPISRREFF
TRBV27,TRBJ2-7,CASSRTGSYEQYF
TRBV5-1,TRBJ2-1,CASSLGRGFDEQFF
TRBV5-1,TRBJ1-6,CASSLDSGATNSPLHF
TRBV24-1,TRBJ2-1,CATSEIGDRGQGEQFF
TRBV5-5,TRBJ2-5,CASSFGQLKETQYF
TRBV7-9,TRBJ1-1,CASSLPGGLTEAFF
TRBV7-9,TRBJ1-3,CASSLVLRMRNTIYF
TRBV20-1,TRBJ1-1,CSARDYGQGATEAFF
TRBV7-9,TRBJ2-1,CASSLTGGTGTSLEQFF